This T cell receptor (beta chain) was recovered during a study of blood T cells in healthy people across ages. The length of the CDR3 is 14 residues. CDR1 and CDR2 from the germline V gene are SGHTA and FQGNSA. V was pared by 7 bases and J by 4 bases, with 9 bases of the junction left unmatched. The second PCR ran about 6 to 12 cycles with a sample-barcoded 5' primer and J-beta primers. TCRdb reprocessed the 5' RACE reads with MiXCR, giving one entry per CDR3 protein. This table has about a million distinct CDR3 sequences, just over 50% appearing once. The clonotype was recovered from a woman aged 55-70 years in good health. This rearrangement joins TRBV7-2 to TRBJ2-7; 8 positions agree with TRBD2. Sequencing input: blood. The CDR3 bases are TGTGCCAGCACCCCGTCGGCTAGCGGGTACGAGCAGTACTTC. Translated: CASTPSASGYEQYF.